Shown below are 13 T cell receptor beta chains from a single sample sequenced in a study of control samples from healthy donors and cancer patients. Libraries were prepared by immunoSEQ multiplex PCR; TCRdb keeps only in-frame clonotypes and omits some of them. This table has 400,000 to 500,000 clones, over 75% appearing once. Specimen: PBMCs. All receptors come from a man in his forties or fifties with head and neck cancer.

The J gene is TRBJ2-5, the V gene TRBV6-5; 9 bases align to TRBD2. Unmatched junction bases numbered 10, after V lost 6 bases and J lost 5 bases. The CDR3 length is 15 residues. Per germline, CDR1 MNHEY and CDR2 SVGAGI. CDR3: CASRDPGLARETQYF. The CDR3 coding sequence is TGTGCCAGCAGAGATCCGGGACTAGCAAGGGAGACCCAGTACTTC.

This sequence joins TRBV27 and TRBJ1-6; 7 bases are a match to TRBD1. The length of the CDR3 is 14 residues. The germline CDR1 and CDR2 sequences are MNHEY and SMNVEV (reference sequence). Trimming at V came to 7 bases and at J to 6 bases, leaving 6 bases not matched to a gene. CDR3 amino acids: CASTDRALNSPLHF. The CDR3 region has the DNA TGTGCCAGCACAGACAGGGCTCTTAATTCACCCCTCCACTTT.

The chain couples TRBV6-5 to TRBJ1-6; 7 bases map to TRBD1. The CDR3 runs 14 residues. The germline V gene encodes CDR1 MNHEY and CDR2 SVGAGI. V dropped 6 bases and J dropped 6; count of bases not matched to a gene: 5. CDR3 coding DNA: TGTGCCAGCAGCTTGCACAGGGGTAATTCACCCCTCCACTTT. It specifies CASSLHRGNSPLHF.

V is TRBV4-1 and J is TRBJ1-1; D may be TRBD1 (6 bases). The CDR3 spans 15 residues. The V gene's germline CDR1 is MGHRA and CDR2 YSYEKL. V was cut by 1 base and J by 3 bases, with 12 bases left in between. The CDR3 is CASSQAQGRHTEAFF. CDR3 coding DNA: TGCGCCAGCAGCCAAGCACAGGGTCGACACACTGAAGCTTTCTTT.

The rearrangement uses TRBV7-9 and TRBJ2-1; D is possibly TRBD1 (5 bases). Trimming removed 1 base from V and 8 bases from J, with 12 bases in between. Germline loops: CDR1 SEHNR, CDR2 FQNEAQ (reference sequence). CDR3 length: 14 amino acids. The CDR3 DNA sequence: TGTGCCAGCAGCTTAGGGCAGGGTTGGGATGAGCAGTTCTTC. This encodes CASSLGQGWDEQFF. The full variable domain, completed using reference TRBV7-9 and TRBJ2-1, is DTGVSQNPRHKITKRGQNVTFRCDPISEHNRLYWYRQTLGQGPEFLTYFQNEAQLEKSRLLSDRFSAERPKGSFSTLEIQRTEQGDSAMYLCASSLGQGWDEQFFGPGTRLTVL.

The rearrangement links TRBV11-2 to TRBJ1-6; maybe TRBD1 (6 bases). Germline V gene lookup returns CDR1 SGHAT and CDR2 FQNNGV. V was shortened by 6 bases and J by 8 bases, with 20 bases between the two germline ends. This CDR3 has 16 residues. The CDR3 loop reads CASRSRGGNSDSPLHF. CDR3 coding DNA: TGTGCCAGCAGGTCCCGAGGGGGTAACTCTGATTCACCCCTCCACTTT.

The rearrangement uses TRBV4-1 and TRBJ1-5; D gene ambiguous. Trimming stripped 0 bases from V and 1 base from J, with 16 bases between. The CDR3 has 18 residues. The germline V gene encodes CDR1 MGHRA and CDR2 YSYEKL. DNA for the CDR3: TGCGCCAGCAGCCAAGATGGTCCGGGGAGGTCAAGCAATCAGCCCCAGCATTTT. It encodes CASSQDGPGRSSNQPQHF.

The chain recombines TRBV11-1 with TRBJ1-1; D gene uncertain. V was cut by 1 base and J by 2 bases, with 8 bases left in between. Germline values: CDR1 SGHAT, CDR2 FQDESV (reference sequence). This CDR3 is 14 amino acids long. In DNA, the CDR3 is TGTGCCAGCAGCTTAGAGCTCGGAAACACTGAAGCTTTCTTT. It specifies CASSLELGNTEAFF. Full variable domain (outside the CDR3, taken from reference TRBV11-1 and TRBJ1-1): EAEVAQSPRYKITEKSQAVAFWCDPISGHATLYWYRQILGQGPELLVQFQDESVVDDSQLPKDRFSAERLKGVDSTLKIQPAELGDSAMYLCASSLELGNTEAFFGQGTRLTVV.

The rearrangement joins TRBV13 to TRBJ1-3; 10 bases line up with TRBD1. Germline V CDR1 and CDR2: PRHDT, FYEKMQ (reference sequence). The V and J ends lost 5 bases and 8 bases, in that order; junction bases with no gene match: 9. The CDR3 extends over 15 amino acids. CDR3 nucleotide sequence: TGTGCCAGCAGCAGGGGACAGGGGTTATCGGACACCATATATTTT. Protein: CASSRGQGLSDTIYF.

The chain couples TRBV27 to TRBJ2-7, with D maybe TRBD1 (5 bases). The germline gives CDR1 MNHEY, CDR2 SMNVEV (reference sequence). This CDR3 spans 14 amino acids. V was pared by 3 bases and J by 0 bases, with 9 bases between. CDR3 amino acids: CASSLGQPSYEQYF. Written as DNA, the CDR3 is TGTGCCAGCAGTTTGGGGCAGCCCTCCTACGAGCAGTACTTC.

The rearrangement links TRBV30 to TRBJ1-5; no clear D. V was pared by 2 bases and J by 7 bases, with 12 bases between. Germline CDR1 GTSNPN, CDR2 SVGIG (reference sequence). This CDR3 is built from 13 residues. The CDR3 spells CAWSSGGDQPQHF. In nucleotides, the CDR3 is TGTGCCTGGAGTTCTGGAGGAGACCAGCCCCAGCATTTT. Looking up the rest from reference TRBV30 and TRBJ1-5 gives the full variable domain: SQTIHQWPATLVQPVGSPLSLECTVEGTSNPNLYWYRQAAGRGLQLLFYSVGIGQISSEVPQNLSASRPQDRQFILSSKKLLLSDSGFYLCAWSSGGDQPQHFGDGTRLSIL.

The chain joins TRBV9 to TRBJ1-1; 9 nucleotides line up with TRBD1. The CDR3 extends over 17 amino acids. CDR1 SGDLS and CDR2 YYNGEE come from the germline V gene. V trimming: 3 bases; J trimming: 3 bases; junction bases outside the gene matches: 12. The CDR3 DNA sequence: TGTGCCAGCAGCGCTATACCGGGACAGGGTAGGGACACTGAAGCTTTCTTT. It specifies CASSAIPGQGRDTEAFF.

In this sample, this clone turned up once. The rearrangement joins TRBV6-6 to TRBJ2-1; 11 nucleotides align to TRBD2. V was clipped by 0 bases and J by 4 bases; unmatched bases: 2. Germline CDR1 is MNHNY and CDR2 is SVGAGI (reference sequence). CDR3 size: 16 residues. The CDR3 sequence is CASSYSLAGGYNEQFF. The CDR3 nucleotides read TGTGCCAGCAGTTACTCTCTAGCGGGGGGTTACAATGAGCAGTTCTTC.